This T cell receptor beta chain was captured by sequencing in a study of human T cells and chemical hapten exposure (dated by TCRdb to the early 2020s). Regarding the study in general: For sensitization, 2% DPC in acetone was applied to a 2 cm by 2 cm area of upper inner arm skin. Throughout the approximately 26-week study period, patients were also given weekly therapeutic DPC doses on the scalp. Patch tests used Finn chambers with 0.01% DPC on the upper back, scored after 6 days by International Contact Dermatitis Research Group standards. Alopecia areata with under or over 50% scalp involvement, alopecia totalis and alopecia universalis were represented in the patient cohort, which was mostly female. Libraries were pooled for sequencing, and per-sample TCR yields varied mainly because of small differences in library volumes within the pool. Peripheral blood TCR repertoire changes were tracked in vivo in alopecia patients during primary and secondary sensitization to the hapten diphenylcyclopropenone (DPC). Patient blood was sampled pre-sensitization (week 0) and at 2, 6 and about 24 weeks after DPC sensitization. Blood for TCR sequencing was provided by twenty-nine alopecia patients at one to four time points (pre-sensitization, 2, 6 and 24 weeks). Beyond this particular receptor, the publication reports: Repeated subsampling changed both the strength of the expansion versus patch-test correlation and the threshold at which the correlation became significant. Significantly more large CDR3 similarity clusters were formed by expanded TCRs than by pre-sensitization or healthy control sets, consistent with antigen-driven responses. The number of TCRs above 1 in 1000 frequency did not change with DPC sensitization; there was no evidence of global repertoire structure alterations. Alopecia, a presumed autoimmune disease, was present in all patients, so the immune response of the patients might differ from that of healthy individuals. Patch test score correlated positively with the number of PT1 expanded TCRs, reaching significance at thresholds 8, 16 and 32 but not at 4.

With respect to this clonotype: This clone's antigen is unknown. Base qualities are not recorded, but no much larger clone differs from it by a single base.

The library was produced with RACE. The sequencing machine was a NextSeq 500. During library preparation, unique molecular identifiers were attached to individual cDNA molecules so that TCRs could be counted quantitatively and reproducibly. For every blood RNA sample, sequencing covered both the TCR alpha and TCR beta chains. The published analysis was carried out like this. Samples had a median of approximately 93,000 TCRs, with a range from roughly 23,224 to 700,000. V, J and CDR3 annotation of the TCR reads was carried out using the Decombinator software suite. For PS versus PT1 abundance plots, all samples were subsampled to the same number of TCRs (28,000). TCRs were defined as expanded if absent before sensitization and observed at least eight times at the 2-week time point. TCRdb trimmed public reads at Q25 via fastp, called clones via MiXCR and kept in-frame beta chains. Rows with one shared CDR3 protein collapse into an entry with the most common genes and DNA. The V and J calls and clone size come from TCRdb's table, not from the authors' own analysis. In all, the sample holds around 350,000 distinct CDR3 sequences, and 5% to 6.5% of those were seen once. The ten largest clonotypes hold approximately 8.2% of the sample.

Reading the germline V gene gives CDR1 SGDLS and CDR2 YYNGEE. Its CDR3 holds 14 amino acids, cysteine through phenylalanine. The sequence is cut down to CDR3 DNA, 42 bases in frame from base 1. The V end loses 7 bases and the J end loses 7 bases, and a stretch of 15 bases separates them. Taken with the paper, the label for time point translates to: pre-sensitization, week 0. The treatment or condition label here, explained by the study, means: therapeutic diphenylcyclopropenone sensitization with weekly scalp DPC. Blood at each patch-test visit was drawn before the patch test was applied. To be eligible, patients had to be aged 18 to 70, diagnosed with alopecia and judged suitable for DPC therapy, while pregnant patients were excluded. Total RNA was extracted from unfractionated whole blood collected in Tempus Blood RNA tubes.

The chain is assembled from TRBV9 and TRBJ1-6; confidence is insufficient to name the D gene. This TCR derives from a woman younger than 30 with alopecia areata. Some clones in this sample may be carry-over from other donors' samples. The input for sequencing was whole blood, taken in connection with sensitization to the hapten diphenylcyclopropenone (DPC). The CDR3 sequence is CASARSGFNSPLHF. The nucleotide sequence is TGTGCCAGCGCACGGTCGGGGTTCAATTCACCCCTCCACTTT.